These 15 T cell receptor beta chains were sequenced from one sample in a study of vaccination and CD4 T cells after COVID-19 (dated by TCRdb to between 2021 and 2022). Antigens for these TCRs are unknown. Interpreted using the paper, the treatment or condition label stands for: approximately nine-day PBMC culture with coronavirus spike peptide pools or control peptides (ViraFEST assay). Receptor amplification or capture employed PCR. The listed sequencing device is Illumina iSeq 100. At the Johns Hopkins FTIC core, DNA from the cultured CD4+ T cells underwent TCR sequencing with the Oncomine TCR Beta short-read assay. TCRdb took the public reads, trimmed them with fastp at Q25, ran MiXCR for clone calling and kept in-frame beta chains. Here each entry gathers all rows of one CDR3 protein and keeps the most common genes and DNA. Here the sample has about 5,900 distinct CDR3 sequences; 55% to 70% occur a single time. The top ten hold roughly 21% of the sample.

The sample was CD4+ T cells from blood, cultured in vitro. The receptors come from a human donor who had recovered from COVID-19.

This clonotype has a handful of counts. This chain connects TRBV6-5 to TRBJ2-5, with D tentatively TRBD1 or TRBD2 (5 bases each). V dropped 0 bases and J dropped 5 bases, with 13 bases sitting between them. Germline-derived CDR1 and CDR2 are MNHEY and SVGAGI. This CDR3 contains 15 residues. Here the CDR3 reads CASSYSLPGRETQYF. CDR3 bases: TGTGCCAGCAGTTACTCGCTTCCGGGGCGGGAGACCCAGTACTTC.

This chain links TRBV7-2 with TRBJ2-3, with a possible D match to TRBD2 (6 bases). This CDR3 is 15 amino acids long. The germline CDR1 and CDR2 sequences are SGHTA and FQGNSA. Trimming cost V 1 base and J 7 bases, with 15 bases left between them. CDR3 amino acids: CASSLEAGPWNTQYF. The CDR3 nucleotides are TGTGCCAGCAGCTTAGAGGCGGGACCCTGGAATACGCAGTATTTT. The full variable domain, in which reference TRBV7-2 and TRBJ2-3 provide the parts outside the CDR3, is GAGVSQSPSNKVTEKGKDVELRCDPISGHTALYWYRQSLGQGLEFLIYFQGNSAPDKSGLPSDRFSAERTGGSVSTLTIQRTQQEDSAVYLCASSLEAGPWNTQYFGPGTRLTVL.

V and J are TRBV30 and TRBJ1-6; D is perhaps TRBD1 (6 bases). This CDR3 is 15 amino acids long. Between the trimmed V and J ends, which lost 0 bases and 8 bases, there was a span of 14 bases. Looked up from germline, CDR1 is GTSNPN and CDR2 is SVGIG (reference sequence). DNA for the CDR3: TGTGCCTGGAGTGTAGGGGGATCTGCGTATTCACCCCTCCACTTT. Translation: CAWSVGGSAYSPLHF.

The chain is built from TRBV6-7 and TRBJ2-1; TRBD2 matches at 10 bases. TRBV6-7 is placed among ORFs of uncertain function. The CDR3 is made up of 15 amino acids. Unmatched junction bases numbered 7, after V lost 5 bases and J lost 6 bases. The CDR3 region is CASSPSGRAPNEQFF. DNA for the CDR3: TGTGCCAGCAGTCCGAGCGGGAGGGCCCCCAATGAGCAGTTCTTC.

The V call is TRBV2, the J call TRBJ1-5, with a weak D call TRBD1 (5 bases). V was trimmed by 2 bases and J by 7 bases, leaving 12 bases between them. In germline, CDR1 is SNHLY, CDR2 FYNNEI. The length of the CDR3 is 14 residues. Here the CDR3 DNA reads TGTGCCAGCAGTGAAAGTCGGGGCCTACAGCCCCAGCATTTT. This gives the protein CASSESRGLQPQHF.

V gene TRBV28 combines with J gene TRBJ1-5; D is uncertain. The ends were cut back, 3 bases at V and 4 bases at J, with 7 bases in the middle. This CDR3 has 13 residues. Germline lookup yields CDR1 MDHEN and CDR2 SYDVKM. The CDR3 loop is CASSFFLNQPQHF. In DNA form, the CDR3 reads TGTGCCAGCAGTTTTTTCCTGAATCAGCCCCAGCATTTT.

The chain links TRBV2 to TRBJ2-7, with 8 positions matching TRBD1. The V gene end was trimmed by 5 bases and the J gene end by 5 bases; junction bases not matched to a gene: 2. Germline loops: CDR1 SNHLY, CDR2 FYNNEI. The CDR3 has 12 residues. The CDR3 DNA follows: TGTGCCAGCAGTCGACAGGGGAACGAGCAGTACTTC. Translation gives CASSRQGNEQYF.

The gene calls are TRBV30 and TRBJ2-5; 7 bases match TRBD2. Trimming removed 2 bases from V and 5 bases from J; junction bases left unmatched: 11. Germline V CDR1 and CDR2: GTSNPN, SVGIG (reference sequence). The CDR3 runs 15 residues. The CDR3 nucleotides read TGTGCCTGGAGTAGGGGCGGGAGTCGGATGGAGACCCAGTACTTC. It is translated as CAWSRGGSRMETQYF.

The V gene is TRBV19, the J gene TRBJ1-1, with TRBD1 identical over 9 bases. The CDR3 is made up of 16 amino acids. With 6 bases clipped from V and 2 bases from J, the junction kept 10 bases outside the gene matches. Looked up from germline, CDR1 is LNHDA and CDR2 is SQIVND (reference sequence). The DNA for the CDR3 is TGTGCCAGTAGCGATCCCCCGGGACAGGGCAACACTGAAGCTTTCTTT. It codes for CASSDPPGQGNTEAFF. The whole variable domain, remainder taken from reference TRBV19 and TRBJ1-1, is DGGITQSPKYLFRKEGQNVTLSCEQNLNHDAMYWYRQDPGQGLRLIYYSQIVNDFQKGDIAEGYSVSREKKESFPLTVTSAQKNPTAFYLCASSDPPGQGNTEAFFGQGTRLTVV.

The CDR3 reads CATSRANYGYTF. The CDR3 DNA is TGTGCCACCAGTCGGGCCAACTATGGCTACACCTTC. The gene calls are TRBV15 and TRBJ1-2; D is ambiguous. The germline CDR1 and CDR2 sequences are LNHNV and YYDKDF (reference sequence). Trimming took off 6 bases at V and 2 bases at J, with 7 bases between the two ends. This CDR3 comprises 12 residues.

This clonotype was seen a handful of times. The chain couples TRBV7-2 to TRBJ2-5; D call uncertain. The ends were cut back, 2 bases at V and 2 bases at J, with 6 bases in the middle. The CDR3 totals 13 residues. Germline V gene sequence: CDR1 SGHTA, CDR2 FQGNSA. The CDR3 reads CASSLRVQETQYF. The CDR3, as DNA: TGTGCCAGCAGCTTAAGGGTGCAAGAGACCCAGTACTTC.

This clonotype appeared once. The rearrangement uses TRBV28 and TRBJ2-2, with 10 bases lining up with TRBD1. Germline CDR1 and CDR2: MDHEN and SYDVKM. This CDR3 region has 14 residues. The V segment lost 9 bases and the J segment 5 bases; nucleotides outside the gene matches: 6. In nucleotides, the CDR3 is TGTGCCAGTGACAGGGGGCAGGGAACCGGGGAGCTGTTTTTT. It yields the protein CASDRGQGTGELFF.

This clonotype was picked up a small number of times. The CDR3 sequence is CASSTGTSGTDTQYF. In DNA, the CDR3 is TGTGCCAGCAGCACAGGGACTAGCGGCACAGATACGCAGTATTTT. This chain joins TRBV7-9 and TRBJ2-3; 10 bases align to TRBD2. CDR1 is SEHNR and CDR2 is FQNEAQ in the germline V gene (reference sequence). CDR3 size: 15 residues. V trimming: 5 bases; J trimming: 1 base; junction bases outside the gene matches: 3.

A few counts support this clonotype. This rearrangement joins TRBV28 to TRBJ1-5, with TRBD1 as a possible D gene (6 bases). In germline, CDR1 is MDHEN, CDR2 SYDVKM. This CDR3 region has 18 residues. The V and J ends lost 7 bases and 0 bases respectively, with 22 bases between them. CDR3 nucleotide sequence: TGTGCCAGCACCCTAGGACAGACTGTCAAGAATAGCAATCAGCCCCAGCATTTT. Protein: CASTLGQTVKNSNQPQHF.

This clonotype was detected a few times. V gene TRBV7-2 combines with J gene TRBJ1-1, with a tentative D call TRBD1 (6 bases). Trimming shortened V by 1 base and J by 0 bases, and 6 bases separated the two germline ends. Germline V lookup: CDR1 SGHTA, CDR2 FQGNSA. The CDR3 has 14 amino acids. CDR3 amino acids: CASSLDRVNTEAFF. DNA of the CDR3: TGTGCCAGCAGCTTAGACAGGGTGAACACTGAAGCTTTCTTT. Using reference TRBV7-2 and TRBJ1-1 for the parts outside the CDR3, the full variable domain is GAGVSQSPSNKVTEKGKDVELRCDPISGHTALYWYRQSLGQGLEFLIYFQGNSAPDKSGLPSDRFSAERTGGSVSTLTIQRTQQEDSAVYLCASSLDRVNTEAFFGQGTRLTVV.